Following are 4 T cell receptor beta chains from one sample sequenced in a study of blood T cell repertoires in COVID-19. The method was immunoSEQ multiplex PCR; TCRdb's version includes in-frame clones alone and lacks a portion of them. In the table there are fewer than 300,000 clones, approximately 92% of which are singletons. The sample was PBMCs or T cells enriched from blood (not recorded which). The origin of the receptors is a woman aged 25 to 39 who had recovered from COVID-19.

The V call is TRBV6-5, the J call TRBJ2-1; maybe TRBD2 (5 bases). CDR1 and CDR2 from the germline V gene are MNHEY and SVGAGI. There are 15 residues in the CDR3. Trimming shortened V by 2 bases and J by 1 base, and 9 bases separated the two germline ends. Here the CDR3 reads CASSYEGRSYNEQFF. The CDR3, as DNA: TGTGCCAGCAGTTACGAGGGAAGATCCTACAATGAGCAGTTCTTC.

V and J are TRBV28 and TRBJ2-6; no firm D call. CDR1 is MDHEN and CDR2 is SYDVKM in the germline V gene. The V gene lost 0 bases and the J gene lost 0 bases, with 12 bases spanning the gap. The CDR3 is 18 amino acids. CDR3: CASSLWAGLGSGANVLTF. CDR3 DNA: TGTGCCAGCAGTTTATGGGCCGGGTTGGGCTCTGGGGCCAACGTCCTGACTTTC. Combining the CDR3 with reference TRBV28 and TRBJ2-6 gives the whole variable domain DVKVTQSSRYLVKRTGEKVFLECVQDMDHENMFWYRQDPGLGLRLIYFSYDVKMKEKGDIPEGYSVSREKKERFSLILESASTNQTSMYLCASSLWAGLGSGANVLTFGAGSRLTVL.

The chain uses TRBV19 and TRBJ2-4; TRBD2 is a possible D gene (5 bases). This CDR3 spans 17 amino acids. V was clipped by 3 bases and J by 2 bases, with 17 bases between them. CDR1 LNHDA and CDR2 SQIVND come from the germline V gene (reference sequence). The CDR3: CASSMNHRGGTKNIQYF. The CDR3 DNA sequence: TGTGCCAGTAGTATGAACCATCGGGGTGGGACCAAAAACATTCAGTACTTC. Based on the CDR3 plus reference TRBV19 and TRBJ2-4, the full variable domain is DGGITQSPKYLFRKEGQNVTLSCEQNLNHDAMYWYRQDPGQGLRLIYYSQIVNDFQKGDIAEGYSVSREKKESFPLTVTSAQKNPTAFYLCASSMNHRGGTKNIQYFGAGTRLSVL.

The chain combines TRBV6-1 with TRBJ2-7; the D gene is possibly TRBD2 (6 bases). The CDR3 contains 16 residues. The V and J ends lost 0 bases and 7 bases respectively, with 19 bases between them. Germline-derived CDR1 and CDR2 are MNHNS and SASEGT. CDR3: CASSEALGSGVREQYF. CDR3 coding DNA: TGTGCCAGCAGTGAAGCGCTGGGTAGCGGCGTGAGGGAGCAGTACTTC.